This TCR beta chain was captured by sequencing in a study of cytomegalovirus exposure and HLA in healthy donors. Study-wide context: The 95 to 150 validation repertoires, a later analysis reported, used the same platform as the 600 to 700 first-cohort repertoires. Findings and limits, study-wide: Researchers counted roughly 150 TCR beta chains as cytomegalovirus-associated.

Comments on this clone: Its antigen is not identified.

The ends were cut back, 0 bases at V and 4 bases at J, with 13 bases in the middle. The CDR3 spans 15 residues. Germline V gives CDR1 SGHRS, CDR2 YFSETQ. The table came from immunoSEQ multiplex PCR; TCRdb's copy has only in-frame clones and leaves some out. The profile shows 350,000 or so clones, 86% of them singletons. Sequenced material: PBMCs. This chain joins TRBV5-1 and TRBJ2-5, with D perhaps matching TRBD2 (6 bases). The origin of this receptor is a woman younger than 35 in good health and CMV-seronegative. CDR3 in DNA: TGCGCCAGCAGCTTGGCGGCGGGAACGGGAGAGACCCAGTACTTC. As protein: CASSLAAGTGETQYF.